The clone carrying this TCR beta chain is large (0.1 to 1%) by share. Its antigen is still unknown. The source of the sample is a study of circulating CD8 cells and anti-PD-1 response in melanoma. Study information: Patients received intravenous nivolumab, 3 mg/kg, every 2 weeks. Anti-PD-1 was first-line therapy for about 55% of the 13 patients. Study conclusions and caveats: Published repertoire comparisons used only baseline and M1 samples.

The QIAseq Immune Repertoire TCR panel built the libraries from about 16 ng of total RNA. Each CDR3 protein gets one entry after TCRdb re-called the reads with MiXCR. The sample shows just over 650 distinct CDR3 sequences, about 7.6% of them seen only once. Sorting of live CD3+CD8+TCRalphabeta+ cells by PD-1 and/or TIGIT gave four subsets. V was clipped by 3 bases and J by 7 bases, with 12 bases between them. This CDR3 is built from 13 residues. In germline, CDR1 is SNHLY, CDR2 FYNNEI. This sample comprised CD8+ T cells from PBMCs, obtained at baseline or after one month of anti-PD-1 therapy (not recorded which). The V call is TRBV2, the J call TRBJ1-2; maybe TRBD1 (6 bases). This TCR was recovered from a human donor with melanoma. The CDR3 DNA is TGTGCCAGCAGTGAGCCGGGGGCGCCTGGCTACACCTTC. Amino acid sequence: CASSEPGAPGYTF.